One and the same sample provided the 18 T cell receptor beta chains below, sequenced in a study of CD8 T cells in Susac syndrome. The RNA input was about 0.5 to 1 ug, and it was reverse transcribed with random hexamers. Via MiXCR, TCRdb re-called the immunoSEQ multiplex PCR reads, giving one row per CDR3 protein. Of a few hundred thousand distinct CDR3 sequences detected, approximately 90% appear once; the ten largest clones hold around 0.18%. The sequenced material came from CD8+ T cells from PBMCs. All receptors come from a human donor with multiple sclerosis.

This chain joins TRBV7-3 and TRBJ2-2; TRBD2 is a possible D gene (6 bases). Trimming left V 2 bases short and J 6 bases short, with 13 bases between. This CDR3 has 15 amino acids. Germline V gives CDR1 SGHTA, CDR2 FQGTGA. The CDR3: CASSLFQRGAGELFF. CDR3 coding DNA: TGTGCCAGCAGCTTATTCCAGCGCGGGGCCGGGGAGCTGTTTTTT.

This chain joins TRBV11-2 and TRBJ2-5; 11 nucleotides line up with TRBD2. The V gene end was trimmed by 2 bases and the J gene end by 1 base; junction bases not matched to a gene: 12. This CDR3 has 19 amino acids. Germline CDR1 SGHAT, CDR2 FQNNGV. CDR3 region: CASSLRYPGLAEPQETQYF. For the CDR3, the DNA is TGTGCCAGCAGCTTACGCTATCCGGGACTAGCGGAGCCCCAAGAGACCCAGTACTTC.

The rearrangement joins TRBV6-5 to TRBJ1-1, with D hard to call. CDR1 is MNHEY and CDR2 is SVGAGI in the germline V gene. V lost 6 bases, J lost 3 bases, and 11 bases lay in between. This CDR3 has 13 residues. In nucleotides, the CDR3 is TGTGCCAGCAGCGCTAATTCCGACACTGAAGCTTTCTTT. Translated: CASSANSDTEAFF.

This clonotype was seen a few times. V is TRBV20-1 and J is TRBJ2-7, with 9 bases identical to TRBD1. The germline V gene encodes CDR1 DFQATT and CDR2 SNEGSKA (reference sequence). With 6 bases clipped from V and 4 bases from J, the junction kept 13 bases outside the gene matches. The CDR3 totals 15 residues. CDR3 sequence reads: CSARPDRDRVYEQYF. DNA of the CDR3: TGCAGTGCGCGCCCGGACCGGGACAGGGTTTACGAGCAGTACTTC.

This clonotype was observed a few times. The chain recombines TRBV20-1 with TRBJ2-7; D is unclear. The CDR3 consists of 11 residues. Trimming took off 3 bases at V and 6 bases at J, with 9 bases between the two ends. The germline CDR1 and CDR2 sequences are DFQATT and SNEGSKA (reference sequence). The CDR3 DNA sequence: TGCAGTGCTAGCACTGGGGTCGAGCAGTACTTC. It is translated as CSASTGVEQYF.

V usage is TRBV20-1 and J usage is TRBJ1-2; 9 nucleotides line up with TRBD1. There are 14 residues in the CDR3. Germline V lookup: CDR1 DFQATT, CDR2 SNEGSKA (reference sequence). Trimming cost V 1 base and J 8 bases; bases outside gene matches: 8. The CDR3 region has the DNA TGCAGTGCTAGAGGCGTCGGACAGGGGTGGGGCTACACCTTC. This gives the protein CSARGVGQGWGYTF.

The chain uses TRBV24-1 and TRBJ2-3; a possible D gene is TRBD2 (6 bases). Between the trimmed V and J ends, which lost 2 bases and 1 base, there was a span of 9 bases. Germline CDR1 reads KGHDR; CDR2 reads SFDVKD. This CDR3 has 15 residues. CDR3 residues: CATSDSGDGTDTQYF. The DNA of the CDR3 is TGTGCCACCAGTGATTCGGGGGACGGCACAGATACGCAGTATTTT.

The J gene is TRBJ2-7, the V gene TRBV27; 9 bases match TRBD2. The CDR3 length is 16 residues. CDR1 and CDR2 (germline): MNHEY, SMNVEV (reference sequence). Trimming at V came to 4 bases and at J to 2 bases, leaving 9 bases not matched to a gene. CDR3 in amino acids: CASSSRLAEPTYEQYF. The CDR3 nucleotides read TGTGCCAGCAGTTCCCGACTAGCGGAACCTACCTACGAGCAGTACTTC.

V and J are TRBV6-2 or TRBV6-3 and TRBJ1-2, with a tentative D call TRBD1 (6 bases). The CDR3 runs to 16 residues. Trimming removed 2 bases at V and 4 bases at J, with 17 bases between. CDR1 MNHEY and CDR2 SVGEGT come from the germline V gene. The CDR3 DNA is TGTGCCAGCAGTTACCCCCGGGCAGGGGATATCTATGGCTACACCTTC. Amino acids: CASSYPRAGDIYGYTF.

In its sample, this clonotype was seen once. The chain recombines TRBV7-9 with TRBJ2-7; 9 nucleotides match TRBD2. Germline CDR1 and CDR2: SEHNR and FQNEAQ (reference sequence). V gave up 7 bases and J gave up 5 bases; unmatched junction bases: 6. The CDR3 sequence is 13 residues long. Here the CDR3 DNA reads TGTGCCAGCACCCTAGCGGGGAGTCACGAGCAGTACTTC. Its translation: CASTLAGSHEQYF.

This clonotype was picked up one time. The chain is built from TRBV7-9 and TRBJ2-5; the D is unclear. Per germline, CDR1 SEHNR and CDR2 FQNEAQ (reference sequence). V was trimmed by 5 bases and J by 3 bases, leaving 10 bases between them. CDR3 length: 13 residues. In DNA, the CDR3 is TGTGCCAGCAGCCCATTGCCGGAAGAGACCCAGTACTTC. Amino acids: CASSPLPEETQYF. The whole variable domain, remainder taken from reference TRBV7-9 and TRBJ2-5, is DTGVSQNPRHKITKRGQNVTFRCDPISEHNRLYWYRQTLGQGPEFLTYFQNEAQLEKSRLLSDRFSAERPKGSFSTLEIQRTEQGDSAMYLCASSPLPEETQYFGPGTRLLVL.

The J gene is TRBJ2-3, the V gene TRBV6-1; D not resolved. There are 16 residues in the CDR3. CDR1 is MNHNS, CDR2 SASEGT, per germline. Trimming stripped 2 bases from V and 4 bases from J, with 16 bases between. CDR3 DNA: TGTGCCAGCAGTGAAAACATGGGGTACGAATCAGATACGCAGTATTTT. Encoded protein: CASSENMGYESDTQYF.

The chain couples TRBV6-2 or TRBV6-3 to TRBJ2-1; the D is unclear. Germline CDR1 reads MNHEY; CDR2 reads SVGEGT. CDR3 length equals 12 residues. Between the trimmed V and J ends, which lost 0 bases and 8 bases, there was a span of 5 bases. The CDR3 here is CASSYSRDEQFF. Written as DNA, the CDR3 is TGTGCCAGCAGTTACTCTCGCGATGAGCAGTTCTTC.

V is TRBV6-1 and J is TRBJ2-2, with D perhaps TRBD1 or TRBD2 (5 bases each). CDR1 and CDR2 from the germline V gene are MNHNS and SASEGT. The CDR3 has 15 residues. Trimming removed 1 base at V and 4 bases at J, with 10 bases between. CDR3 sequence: CASSEDGTPTGELFF. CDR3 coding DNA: TGTGCCAGCAGTGAAGACGGGACGCCCACCGGGGAGCTGTTTTTT.

The CDR3 region is CASSAISNQPQHF. The DNA for the CDR3 is TGTGCCAGCAGTGCCATCAGCAATCAGCCCCAGCATTTT. This sequence joins TRBV2 and TRBJ1-5; D gene unclear. V lost 4 bases and J 1 base, leaving 5 bases between the germline ends. CDR3 length equals 13 residues. Germline loops: CDR1 SNHLY, CDR2 FYNNEI.

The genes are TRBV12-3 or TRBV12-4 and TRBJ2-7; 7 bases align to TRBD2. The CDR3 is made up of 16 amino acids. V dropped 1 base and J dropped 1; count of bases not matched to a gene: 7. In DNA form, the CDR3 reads TGTGCCAGCAGTTTAGGTCGGACTAGTAATTCCTACGAGCAGTACTTC. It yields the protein CASSLGRTSNSYEQYF.

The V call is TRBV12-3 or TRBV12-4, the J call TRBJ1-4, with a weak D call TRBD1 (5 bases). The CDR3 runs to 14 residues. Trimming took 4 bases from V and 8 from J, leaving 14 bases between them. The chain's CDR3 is CASSSGGGGEKLFF. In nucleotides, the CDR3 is TGTGCCAGCAGTTCTGGCGGGGGGGGAGAAAAACTGTTTTTT.

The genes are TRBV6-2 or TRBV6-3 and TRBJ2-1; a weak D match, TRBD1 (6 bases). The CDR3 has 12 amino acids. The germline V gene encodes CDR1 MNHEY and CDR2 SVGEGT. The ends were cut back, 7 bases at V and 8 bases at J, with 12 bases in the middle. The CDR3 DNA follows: TGTGCCAGCATCTCACAGGGACATGAGCAGTTCTTC. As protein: CASISQGHEQFF.